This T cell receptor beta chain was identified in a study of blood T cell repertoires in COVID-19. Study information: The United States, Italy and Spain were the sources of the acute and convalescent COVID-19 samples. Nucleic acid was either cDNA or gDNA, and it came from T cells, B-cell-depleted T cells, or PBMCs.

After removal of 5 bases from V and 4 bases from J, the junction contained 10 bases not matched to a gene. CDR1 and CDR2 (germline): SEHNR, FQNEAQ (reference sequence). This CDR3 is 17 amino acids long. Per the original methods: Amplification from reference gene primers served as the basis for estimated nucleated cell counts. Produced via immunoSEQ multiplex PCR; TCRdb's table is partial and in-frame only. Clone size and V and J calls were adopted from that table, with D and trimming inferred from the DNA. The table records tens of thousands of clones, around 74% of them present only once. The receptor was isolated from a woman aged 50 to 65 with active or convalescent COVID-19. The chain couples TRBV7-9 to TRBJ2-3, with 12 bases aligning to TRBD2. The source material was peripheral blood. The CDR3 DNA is TGTGCCAGCAGCGTCCGAAGGGGACTAGCGGGTCCAGATACGCAGTATTTT. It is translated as CASSVRRGLAGPDTQYF.